This note documents a single T cell receptor (beta chain) sequence. Within the sample, other DNA sequences also encode this same CDR3. Per the original methods: Reference gene primer amplification yielded estimated nucleated cell counts. Profiling relied on immunoSEQ multiplex PCR, and the TCRdb table lists in-frame clones only, not all of them. D and trimming were read from the DNA, whereas the V and J calls and clone size are those reported in that table. The top ten clones hold around 13% of a sample with 75,000 to 90,000 clones, 75% to 90% of them seen once. This sample was included in a study of blood T cell repertoires in COVID-19. Study-wide background: Collection of acute and convalescent COVID-19 samples took place in the United States, Italy and Spain. T cells, B-cell-depleted T cells, or PBMCs provided the cDNA or gDNA that served as material.

The ends lost 8 bases at V and 1 base at J; junction bases unmatched: 13. The CDR3 runs 16 residues. Germline CDR1 and CDR2: SGHNT and YYREEE (reference sequence). The V call is TRBV5-4, the J call TRBJ2-7; TRBD1 aligns across 9 bases. The sequencing sample was made of peripheral blood. This sequence originates from a woman in her forties with active or convalescent COVID-19. The CDR3 spells CASSPFTGQGSYEQYF. The CDR3, as DNA: TGTGCCAGTAGCCCTTTTACGGGACAGGGTTCCTACGAGCAGTACTTC. The whole variable domain, remainder taken from reference TRBV5-4 and TRBJ2-7, is ETGVTQSPTHLIKTRGQQVTLRCSSQSGHNTVSWYQQALGQGPQFIFQYYREEENGRGNFPPRFSGLQFPNYSSELNVNALELDDSALYLCASSPFTGQGSYEQYFGPGTRLTVT.